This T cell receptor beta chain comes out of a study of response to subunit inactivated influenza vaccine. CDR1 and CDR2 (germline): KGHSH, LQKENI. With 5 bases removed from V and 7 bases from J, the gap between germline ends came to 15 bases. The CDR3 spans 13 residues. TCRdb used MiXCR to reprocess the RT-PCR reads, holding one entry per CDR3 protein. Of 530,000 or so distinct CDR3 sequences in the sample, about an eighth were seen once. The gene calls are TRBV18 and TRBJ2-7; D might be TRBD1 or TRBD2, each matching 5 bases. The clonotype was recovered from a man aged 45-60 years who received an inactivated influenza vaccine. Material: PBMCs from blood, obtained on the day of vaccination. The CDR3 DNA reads TGTGCCAGCTCAGCCGGGACGGTGAGGGAGCAGTACTTC. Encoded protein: CASSAGTVREQYF.